The 29 T cell receptor beta chains in this list originate from one sample, sequenced in a study of T cells in Graves' hyperthyroidism and ophthalmopathy. From RNA transcripts, TCR beta CDR3 regions were amplified. The HTBI primer set drove a first-round RT-PCR of the TCR CDR3. Each CDR3 protein is one row after TCRdb ran MiXCR on the multiplex PCR reads. The sample has a few hundred thousand distinct CDR3 sequences, roughly 18% seen once. The material sequenced was blood. These TCRs come from a man between 18 and 35 years old with Graves' ophthalmopathy.

This clonotype was seen more than once but under ten times. The V call is TRBV3-1, the J call TRBJ2-2; D remains unclear. The length of the CDR3 is 15 residues. The V end was cut by 0 bases, the J end by 1 base, with 6 bases between. Per germline, CDR1 LGHDT and CDR2 YNNKEL (reference sequence). As DNA, the CDR3 is TGTGCCAGCAGCCAAGATCTGGTGAACACCGGGGAGCTGTTTTTT. Translating it yields CASSQDLVNTGELFF. Full variable domain (rest looked up from reference TRBV3-1 and TRBJ2-2): DTAVSQTPKYLVTQMGNDKSIKCEQNLGHDTMYWYKQDSKKFLKIMFSYNNKELIINETVPNRFSPKSPDKAHLNLHINSLELGDSAVYFCASSQDLVNTGELFFGEGSRLTVL.

The chain recombines TRBV20-1 with TRBJ2-2; TRBD1 matches 7 bases. CDR1 and CDR2 from the germline V gene are DFQATT and SNEGSKA (reference sequence). The CDR3 contains 15 residues. V was clipped by 1 base and J by 0 bases; unmatched bases: 2. CDR3 protein: CSARGGQPNTGELFF. Written as DNA, the CDR3 is TGCAGTGCTAGAGGGGGACAGCCGAACACCGGGGAGCTGTTTTTT.

The rearrangement links TRBV3-1 to TRBJ1-1; D may be TRBD1 (6 bases). The CDR3 totals 14 residues. The V gene lost 5 bases and the J gene lost 0 bases, with 10 bases spanning the gap. The germline V gene has CDR1 LGHDT and CDR2 YNNKEL (reference sequence). The CDR3: CASSGRGLNTEAFF. DNA for the CDR3: TGTGCCAGCAGCGGGCGGGGGCTGAACACTGAAGCTTTCTTT.

This clonotype was observed a few times. This sequence joins TRBV24-1 and TRBJ1-2; D remains ambiguous. Between the trimmed V and J ends, which lost 0 bases and 4 bases, there was a span of 8 bases. There are 14 residues in the CDR3. Germline CDR1 reads KGHDR; CDR2 reads SFDVKD. CDR3 DNA: TGTGCCACCAGTGATTTGCACAGTACCTATGGCTACACCTTC. Protein product: CATSDLHSTYGYTF.

V and J are TRBV10-1 and TRBJ1-5; D gene ambiguous. The CDR3 consists of 12 residues. CDR1 WNHNN and CDR2 SYGVQD come from the germline V gene (reference sequence). Trimming took off 4 bases at V and 6 bases at J, with 7 bases between the two ends. CDR3 DNA sequence: TGCGCCAGCAGTGCCGGACTTCAGCCCCAGCATTTT. This translates into CASSAGLQPQHF.

This clonotype was counted many times. The rearrangement joins TRBV5-5 to TRBJ2-3; 7 nucleotides align to TRBD2. There are 15 residues in the CDR3. V lost 4 bases and J lost 9; bases outside the gene matches: 14. Germline V CDR1 and CDR2: SGHKS, YYEKEE (reference sequence). CDR3: CASSVGTTGPETQYF. For the CDR3, the DNA is TGTGCCAGCAGCGTAGGGACTACGGGGCCTGAGACGCAGTATTTT.

This clonotype was observed many times. The genes are TRBV18 and TRBJ1-1, with a possible D match to TRBD1 (6 bases). Germline V gene sequence: CDR1 KGHSH, CDR2 LQKENI. This CDR3 has 15 amino acids. Trimming took 3 bases from V and 5 from J, leaving 16 bases between them. CDR3 region: CASSPSAGAGTEAFF. CDR3 DNA: TGTGCCAGCTCACCGTCCGCAGGGGCCGGTACTGAAGCTTTCTTT.

The chain carries TRBV11-2 and TRBJ1-3; no clear D gene. The CDR3 extends over 14 amino acids. The germline V gene has CDR1 SGHAT and CDR2 FQNNGV. V dropped 2 bases and J dropped 3 bases, with 8 bases sitting between them. The CDR3 region has the DNA TGTGCCAGCAGCTTAAAACCCATTGGAAACACCATATATTTT. Residues: CASSLKPIGNTIYF.

Comment on this clonotype: A much bigger clone sits one base away, suggesting this may be a read error. The J gene is TRBJ2-5, the V gene TRBV6-2 or TRBV6-3; 8 bases line up with TRBD1. Germline V gene data show CDR1 as MNHEY and CDR2 as SVGEGT. The CDR3 covers 16 residues. The CDR3 DNA sequence: TGTGCCAGCGGTTACTCGAACAGGGGGTACCAAGAGACCCAGTACTTC. Amino acid sequence: CASGYSNRGYQETQYF.

The chain joins TRBV10-2 to TRBJ2-7; 7 nucleotides line up with TRBD2. J gave up 3 bases and V 0 bases, and 5 bases lay outside the gene matches. The CDR3 covers 15 residues. CDR1 and CDR2 (germline): WSHSY, SAAADI. In DNA form, the CDR3 reads TGCGCCAGCAGTGAGTCGGGACTAAGGAACTACGAGCAGTACTTC. Translating gives CASSESGLRNYEQYF.

Comment on this clonotype: Possible read error: a much larger clone is one base away. V usage is TRBV5-1 and J usage is TRBJ1-1, with TRBD1 identical over 8 bases. The length of the CDR3 is 12 residues. Germline V gene data show CDR1 as SGHRS and CDR2 as YFSETQ. Here the CDR3 DNA reads TGCGTCAGCAGCTTCCAGGGGGCAGGAGCTTTCTTT. It specifies CVSSFQGAGAFF.

The chain joins TRBV7-2 to TRBJ2-2; tentatively, D is TRBD1 (6 bases). The CDR3 contains 16 residues. Germline values: CDR1 SGHTA, CDR2 FQGNSA. V was pared by 1 base and J by 2 bases, with 11 bases between. CDR3 amino acids: CASSLGFGTNTGELFF. The CDR3 region has the DNA TGTGCCAGCAGCTTAGGCTTCGGGACAAACACCGGGGAGCTGTTTTTT.

There are many counts of this clonotype. The chain uses TRBV3-1 and TRBJ1-2; D might be TRBD1 (6 bases). CDR1 is LGHDT, CDR2 YNNKEL, per germline (reference sequence). The CDR3 contains 17 residues. V was cut by 1 base and J by 4 bases, with 19 bases left in between. CDR3 sequence: CASSQGQDWDTFYGYTF. The CDR3 DNA follows: TGTGCCAGCAGCCAAGGGCAAGATTGGGACACCTTCTATGGCTACACCTTC.

V usage is TRBV9 and J usage is TRBJ1-6, with no clear D. Looked up from germline, CDR1 is SGDLS and CDR2 is YYNGEE. V lost 3 bases and J lost 6, with 10 bases in between. CDR3 length: 14 amino acids. CDR3 in amino acids: CASSGGSPNSPLHF. As DNA, the CDR3 is TGTGCCAGCAGCGGCGGCTCCCCTAATTCACCCCTCCACTTT.

The rearrangement uses TRBV18 and TRBJ1-4; possibly TRBD1 for D (5 bases). Per germline, CDR1 KGHSH and CDR2 LQKENI. The CDR3 has 14 residues. V was cut by 6 bases and J by 7 bases, with 15 bases left in between. The CDR3 DNA is TGTGCCAGCTCTTCGACGGGGGGGAGTGAAAAACTGTTTTTT. Its protein product is CASSSTGGSEKLFF.

This clonotype has at least ten counts. The V gene is TRBV5-1, the J gene TRBJ2-2, with D perhaps TRBD2 (6 bases). The CDR3 covers 13 residues. Trimming took off 2 bases at V and 7 bases at J, with 9 bases between the two ends. Germline V CDR1 and CDR2: SGHRS, YFSETQ. CDR3 DNA sequence: TGCGCCAGCAGCTTCAGGGAGGACGGGGAGCTGTTTTTT. Translated: CASSFREDGELFF.

In the case of this clonotype: A much larger clone differs from this one at a single base, so this may be a read error. This chain uses TRBV27 with TRBJ1-2, with D possibly being TRBD1 (6 bases). Germline CDR1 and CDR2: MNHEY and SMNVEV (reference sequence). Trimming stripped 2 bases from V and 6 bases from J, with 13 bases between. The CDR3 sequence is 14 residues long. The DNA of the CDR3 is TGTGCCAGCAGTTTAGCGGGGGGCGCGAATGGCTACACCTTC. Residues: CASSLAGGANGYTF.

In this sample, this clonotype turned up many times. The rearrangement joins TRBV2 to TRBJ2-2; 7 nucleotides align to TRBD2. This CDR3 spans 14 amino acids. CDR1 and CDR2 (germline): SNHLY, FYNNEI. Trimming at V came to 3 bases and at J to 5 bases, leaving 3 bases not matched to a gene. CDR3 nucleotide sequence: TGTGCCAGCAGTGAGGCCGGGAGGACCGGGGAGCTGTTTTTT. Protein product: CASSEAGRTGELFF. The variable domain in full, with the rest retrieved from reference TRBV2 and TRBJ2-2, is EPEVTQTPSHQVTQMGQEVILRCVPISNHLYFYWYRQILGQKVEFLVSFYNNEISEKSEIFDDQFSVERPDGSNFTLKIRSTKLEDSAMYFCASSEAGRTGELFFGEGSRLTVL.

In its sample, this clonotype was seen a few times. The V gene is TRBV2, the J gene TRBJ1-4; D is undetermined. This CDR3 region has 16 residues. Germline CDR1 reads SNHLY; CDR2 reads FYNNEI. V lost 6 bases to trimming and J lost 3 bases, with 17 bases between them. For the CDR3, the DNA is TGTGCCAGCAGGCCCGGGGTGGAGTGGTCTAATGAAAAACTGTTTTTT. The encoded protein is CASRPGVEWSNEKLFF.

The chain has TRBV27 and TRBJ2-7; D tentatively reads TRBD1 or TRBD2 (5 bases each). CDR1 is MNHEY and CDR2 is SMNVEV in the germline V gene (reference sequence). Deletions cut 6 bases from V and 0 bases from J, with 12 bases between. This CDR3 has 14 residues. CDR3 nucleotides: TGTGCCAGCAGACCATGGGACCGCTCCTACGAGCAGTACTTC. Translated, it gives CASRPWDRSYEQYF.

CDR3 region: CASSYSADYNEQFF. CDR3 sequence (DNA): TGTGCCAGCAGTTACTCGGCTGATTACAATGAGCAGTTCTTC. V is TRBV6-5 and J is TRBJ2-1; D call uncertain. Germline loops: CDR1 MNHEY, CDR2 SVGAGI. With 0 bases removed from V and 4 bases from J, the gap between germline ends came to 7 bases. This CDR3 contains 14 residues.

This clonotype was picked up a small number of times. The J gene is TRBJ2-2, the V gene TRBV27; 8 nucleotides align to TRBD2. CDR3 length: 14 residues. From germline, CDR1 is MNHEY and CDR2 SMNVEV (reference sequence). With V trimmed by 6 bases and J by 3 bases, 3 bases remained unmatched. CDR3 coding DNA: TGTGCCAGCAGACTAGCGGTTGACACCGGGGAGCTGTTTTTT. Its translation is CASRLAVDTGELFF.

The table lists this clonotype with many counts. V gene TRBV7-2 combines with J gene TRBJ2-7, with D possibly TRBD1 on 6 matching bases. The CDR3 covers 15 residues. The germline V gene has CDR1 SGHTA and CDR2 FQGNSA. Deletions cut 4 bases from V and 3 bases from J, with 16 bases between. CDR3 coding DNA: TGTGCCAGCAGCTCGGACAGACTCCGAGACTACGAGCAGTACTTC. As protein: CASSSDRLRDYEQYF.

The V call is TRBV3-1, the J call TRBJ2-5; 8 bases match TRBD2. Germline V gene sequence: CDR1 LGHDT, CDR2 YNNKEL (reference sequence). Germline trimming cut 4 bases from V and 7 bases from J; bases unmatched to any gene: 8. There are 14 residues in the CDR3. The CDR3 loop reads CASSPGGGLGTQYF. The CDR3 nucleotides read TGTGCCAGCAGCCCGGGGGGGGGCCTAGGGACCCAGTACTTC.

This sequence joins TRBV28 and TRBJ2-7, with a tentative D call TRBD2 (6 bases). The germline gives CDR1 MDHEN, CDR2 SYDVKM. Trimming pared 5 bases from V and 3 bases from J, leaving 14 bases between. The CDR3 runs to 14 residues. In DNA, the CDR3 is TGTGCCAGCAGTCCCGGGACTCCTAACTACGAGCAGTACTTC. Translation gives CASSPGTPNYEQYF.

The J gene is TRBJ2-5, the V gene TRBV2; 11 bases are a match to TRBD1. Per the germline V gene, CDR1 is SNHLY and CDR2 is FYNNEI. The CDR3 has 16 residues. The trim removed 6 bases at V and 3 bases at J, leaving 9 bases unmatched. CDR3 sequence: CASSAHRDRGKETQYF. Here the CDR3 DNA reads TGTGCCAGCAGCGCCCACCGGGACAGGGGGAAAGAGACCCAGTACTTC.

This clonotype appeared many times. The rearrangement links TRBV6-1 to TRBJ1-2; D remains ambiguous. Germline V gene lookup returns CDR1 MNHNS and CDR2 SASEGT. CDR3 size: 13 residues. V lost 5 bases and J 6 bases, leaving 13 bases between the germline ends. The CDR3 is CASSYGLEDGYTF. The CDR3 DNA reads TGTGCCAGCAGTTACGGATTAGAAGATGGCTACACCTTC.

V gene TRBV5-1 combines with J gene TRBJ1-6; D possibly corresponds to TRBD1 (5 bases). The CDR3 consists of 17 residues. Germline V gene data show CDR1 as SGHRS and CDR2 as YFSETQ. The germline V and J ends were trimmed by 4 bases and 0 bases, with 14 bases remaining between them. This CDR3 is CASSIGTAGSYNSPLHF. CDR3 DNA sequence: TGCGCCAGCAGCATAGGGACGGCGGGCTCCTATAATTCACCCCTCCACTTT.

This clonotype came up many times. The V call is TRBV12-3 or TRBV12-4, the J call TRBJ1-4; D gene unclear. Trimming removed 2 bases at V and 7 bases at J, with 11 bases between. The CDR3 is made up of 14 amino acids. CDR3 in amino acids: CASSLQSTGEKLFF. The CDR3 DNA sequence: TGTGCCAGCAGTTTACAATCCACGGGTGAAAAACTGTTTTTT.